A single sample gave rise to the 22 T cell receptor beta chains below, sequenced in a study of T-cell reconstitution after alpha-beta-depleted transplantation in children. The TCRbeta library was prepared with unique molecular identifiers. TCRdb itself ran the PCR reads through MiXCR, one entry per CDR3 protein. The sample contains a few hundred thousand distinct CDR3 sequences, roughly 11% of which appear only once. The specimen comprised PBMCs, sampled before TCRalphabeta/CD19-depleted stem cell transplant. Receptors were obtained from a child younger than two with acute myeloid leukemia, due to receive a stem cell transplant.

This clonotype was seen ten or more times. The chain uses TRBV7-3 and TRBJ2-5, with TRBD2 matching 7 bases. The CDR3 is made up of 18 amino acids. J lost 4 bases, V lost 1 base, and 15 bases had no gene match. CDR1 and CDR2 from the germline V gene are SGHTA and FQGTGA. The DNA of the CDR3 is TGTGCCAGCAGCTTAAATCCTATACGTCGGGGAGGGAGAGAGACCCAGTACTTC. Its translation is CASSLNPIRRGGRETQYF.

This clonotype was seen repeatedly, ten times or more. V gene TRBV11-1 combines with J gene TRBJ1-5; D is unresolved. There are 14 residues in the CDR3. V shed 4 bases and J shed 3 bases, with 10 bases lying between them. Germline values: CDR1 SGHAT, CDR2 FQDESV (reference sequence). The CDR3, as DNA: TGTGCCAGCAGCTCACCGGGCCTCAATCAGCCCCAGCATTTT. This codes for CASSSPGLNQPQHF.

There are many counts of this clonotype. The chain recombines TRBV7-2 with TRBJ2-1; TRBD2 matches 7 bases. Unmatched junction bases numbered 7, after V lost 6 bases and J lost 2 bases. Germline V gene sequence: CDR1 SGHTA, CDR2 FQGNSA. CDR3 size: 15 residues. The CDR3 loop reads CASRSSGGTYNEQFF. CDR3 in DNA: TGTGCCAGCAGGTCTAGCGGAGGGACCTACAATGAGCAGTTCTTC.

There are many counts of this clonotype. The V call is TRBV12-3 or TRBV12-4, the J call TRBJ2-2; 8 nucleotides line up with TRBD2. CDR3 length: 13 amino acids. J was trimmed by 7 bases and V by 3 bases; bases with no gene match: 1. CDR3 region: CASSLAGGGELFF. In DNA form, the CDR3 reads TGTGCCAGCAGTTTGGCGGGGGGCGGGGAGCTGTTTTTT.

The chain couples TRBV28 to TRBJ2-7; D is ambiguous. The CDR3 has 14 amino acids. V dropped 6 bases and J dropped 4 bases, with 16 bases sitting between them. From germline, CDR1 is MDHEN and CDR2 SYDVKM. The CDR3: CASSSSRSVYEQYF. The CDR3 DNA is TGTGCCAGCAGCTCCTCGAGGAGCGTGTACGAGCAGTACTTC.

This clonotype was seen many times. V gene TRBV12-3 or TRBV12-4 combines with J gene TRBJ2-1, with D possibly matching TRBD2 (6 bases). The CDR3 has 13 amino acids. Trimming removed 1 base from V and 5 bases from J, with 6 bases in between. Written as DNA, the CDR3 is TGTGCCAGCAGTTTAGGGACTAACAATGAGCAGTTCTTC. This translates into CASSLGTNNEQFF.

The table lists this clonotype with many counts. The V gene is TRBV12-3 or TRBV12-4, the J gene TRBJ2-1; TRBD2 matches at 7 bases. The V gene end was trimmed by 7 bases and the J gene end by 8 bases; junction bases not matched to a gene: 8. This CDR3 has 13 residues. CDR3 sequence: CASTVGLTYEQFF. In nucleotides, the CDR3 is TGTGCCAGCACCGTGGGACTAACGTATGAGCAGTTCTTC.

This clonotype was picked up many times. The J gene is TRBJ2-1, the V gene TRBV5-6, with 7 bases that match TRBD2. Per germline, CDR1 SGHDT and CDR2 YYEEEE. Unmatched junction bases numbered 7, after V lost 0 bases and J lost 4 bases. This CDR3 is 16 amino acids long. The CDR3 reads CASSLVGGRPYNEQFF. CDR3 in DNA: TGTGCCAGCAGCTTGGTGGGCGGGAGACCTTACAATGAGCAGTTCTTC.

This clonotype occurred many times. The CDR3 coding sequence is TGTGCCAGCAGCTTAGGACAGGCGTTGTGGAGCAATCAGCCCCAGCATTTT. Its protein product is CASSLGQALWSNQPQHF. This rearrangement joins TRBV7-2 to TRBJ1-5, with a weak D call TRBD1 (6 bases). V was cut by 1 base and J by 1 base, with 14 bases left in between. The length of the CDR3 is 17 residues. The germline CDR1 and CDR2 sequences are SGHTA and FQGNSA.

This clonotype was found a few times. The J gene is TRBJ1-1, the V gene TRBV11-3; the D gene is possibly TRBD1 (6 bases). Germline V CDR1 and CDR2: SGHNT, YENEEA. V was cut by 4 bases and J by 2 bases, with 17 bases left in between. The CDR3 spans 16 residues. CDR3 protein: CASSSLLGASNTEAFF. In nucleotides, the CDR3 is TGTGCCAGCAGCTCGCTTTTGGGGGCCAGTAACACTGAAGCTTTCTTT. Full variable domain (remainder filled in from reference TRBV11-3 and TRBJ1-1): EAGVVQSPRYKIIEKKQPVAFWCNPISGHNTLYWYLQNLGQGPELLIRYENEEAVDDSQLPKDRFSAERLKGVDSTLKIQPAELGDSAVYLCASSSLLGASNTEAFFGQGTRLTVV.

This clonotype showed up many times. The CDR3 region is CASSAGRTAGSGNTIYF. CDR3 in DNA: TGTGCCAGCAGCGCCGGACGGACTGCCGGCTCTGGAAACACCATATATTTT. The chain has TRBV5-8 and TRBJ1-3, with D unresolved. The CDR3 sequence is 17 residues long. The V gene lost 4 bases and the J gene lost 0 bases, with 17 bases spanning the gap. Germline lookup yields CDR1 SGHTS and CDR2 YDEGEE.

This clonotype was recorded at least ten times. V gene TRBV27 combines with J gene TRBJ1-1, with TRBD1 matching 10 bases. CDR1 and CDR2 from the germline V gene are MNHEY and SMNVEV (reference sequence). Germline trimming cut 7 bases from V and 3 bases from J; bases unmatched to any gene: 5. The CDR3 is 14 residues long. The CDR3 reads CASKPGQGYTEAFF. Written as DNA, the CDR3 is TGTGCCAGCAAACCGGGACAGGGGTACACTGAAGCTTTCTTT.

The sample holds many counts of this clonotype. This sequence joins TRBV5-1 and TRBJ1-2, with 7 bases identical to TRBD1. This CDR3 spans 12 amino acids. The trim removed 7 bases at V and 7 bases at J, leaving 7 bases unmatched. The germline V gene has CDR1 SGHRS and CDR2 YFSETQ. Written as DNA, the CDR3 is TGCGCCAGCGGTCCCGGGACAGCTGGCTACACCTTC. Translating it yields CASGPGTAGYTF. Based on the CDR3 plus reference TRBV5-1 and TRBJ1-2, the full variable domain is KAGVTQTPRYLIKTRGQQVTLSCSPISGHRSVSWYQQTPGQGLQFLFEYFSETQRNKGNFPGRFSGRQFSNSRSEMNVSTLELGDSALYLCASGPGTAGYTFGSGTRLTVV.

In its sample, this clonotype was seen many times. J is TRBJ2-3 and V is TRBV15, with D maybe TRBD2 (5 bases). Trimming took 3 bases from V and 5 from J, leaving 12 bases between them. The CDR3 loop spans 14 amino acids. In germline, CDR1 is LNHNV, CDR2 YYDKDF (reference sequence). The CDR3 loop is CATSSPDYQDTQYF. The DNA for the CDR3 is TGTGCCACCAGCAGCCCAGACTACCAAGATACGCAGTATTTT.

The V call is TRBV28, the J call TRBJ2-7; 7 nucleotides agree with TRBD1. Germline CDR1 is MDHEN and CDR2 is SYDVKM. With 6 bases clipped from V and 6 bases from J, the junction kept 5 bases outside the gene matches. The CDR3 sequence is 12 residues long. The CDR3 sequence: CASSPNRGEQYF. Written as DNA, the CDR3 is TGTGCCAGCAGCCCCAACAGGGGCGAGCAGTACTTC.

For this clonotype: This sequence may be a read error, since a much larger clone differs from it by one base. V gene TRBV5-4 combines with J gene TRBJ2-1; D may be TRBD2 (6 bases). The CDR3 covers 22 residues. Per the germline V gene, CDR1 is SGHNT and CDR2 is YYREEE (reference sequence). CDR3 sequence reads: CAGSLISPRGTPDFGAYNEQFF. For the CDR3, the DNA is TGTGCCGGCAGCTTGATATCCCCGCGTGGGACTCCCGATTTTGGGGCCTACAATGAGCAGTTCTTC.

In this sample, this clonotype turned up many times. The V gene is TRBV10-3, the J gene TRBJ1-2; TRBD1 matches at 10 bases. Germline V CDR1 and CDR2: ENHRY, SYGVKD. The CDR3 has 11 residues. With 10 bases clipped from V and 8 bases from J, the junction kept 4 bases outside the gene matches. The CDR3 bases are TGTGCCACCGGACAGGGGGAAGGCTACACCTTC. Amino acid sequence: CATGQGEGYTF.

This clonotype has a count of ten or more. CDR3 protein: CASSPPLQGVRMAFF. The CDR3 DNA reads as TGTGCCAGCAGTCCGCCTCTGCAGGGGGTCCGGATGGCTTTCTTT. The rearrangement uses TRBV27 and TRBJ1-1, with 7 nucleotides matching TRBD1. CDR1 and CDR2 (germline): MNHEY, SMNVEV (reference sequence). V shed 5 bases, J shed 11 bases, and the junction held 17 bases outside the gene matches. This CDR3 is built from 15 residues.

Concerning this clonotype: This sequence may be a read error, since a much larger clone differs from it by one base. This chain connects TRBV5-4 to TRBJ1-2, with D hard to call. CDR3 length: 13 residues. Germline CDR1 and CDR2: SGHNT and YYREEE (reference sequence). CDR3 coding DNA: TGTACCAGCAGCTCAGACTATAACTATGGCTACACCTTC. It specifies CTSSSDYNYGYTF.

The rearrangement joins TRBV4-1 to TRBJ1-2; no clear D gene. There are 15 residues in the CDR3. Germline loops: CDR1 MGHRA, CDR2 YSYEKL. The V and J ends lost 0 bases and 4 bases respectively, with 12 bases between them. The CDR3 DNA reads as TGCGCCAGCAGCCAAGATCTTTCACTTATCTATGGCTACACCTTC. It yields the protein CASSQDLSLIYGYTF.

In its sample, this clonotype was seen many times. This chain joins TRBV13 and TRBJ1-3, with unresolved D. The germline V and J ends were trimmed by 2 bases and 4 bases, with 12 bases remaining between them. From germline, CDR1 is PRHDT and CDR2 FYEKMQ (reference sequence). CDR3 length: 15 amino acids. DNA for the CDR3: TGTGCCAGCAGCTTAAGGACGATGGCCGGAAACACCATATATTTT. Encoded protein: CASSLRTMAGNTIYF.

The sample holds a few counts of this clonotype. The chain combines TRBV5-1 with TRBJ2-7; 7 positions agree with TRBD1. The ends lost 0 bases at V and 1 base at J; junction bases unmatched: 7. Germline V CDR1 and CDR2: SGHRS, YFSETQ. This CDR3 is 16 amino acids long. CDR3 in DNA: TGCGCCAGCAGCTTGGCATCAGGGGGACAGTCCTACGAGCAGTACTTC. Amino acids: CASSLASGGQSYEQYF. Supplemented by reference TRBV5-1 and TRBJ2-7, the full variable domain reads KAGVTQTPRYLIKTRGQQVTLSCSPISGHRSVSWYQQTPGQGLQFLFEYFSETQRNKGNFPGRFSGRQFSNSRSEMNVSTLELGDSALYLCASSLASGGQSYEQYFGPGTRLTVT.